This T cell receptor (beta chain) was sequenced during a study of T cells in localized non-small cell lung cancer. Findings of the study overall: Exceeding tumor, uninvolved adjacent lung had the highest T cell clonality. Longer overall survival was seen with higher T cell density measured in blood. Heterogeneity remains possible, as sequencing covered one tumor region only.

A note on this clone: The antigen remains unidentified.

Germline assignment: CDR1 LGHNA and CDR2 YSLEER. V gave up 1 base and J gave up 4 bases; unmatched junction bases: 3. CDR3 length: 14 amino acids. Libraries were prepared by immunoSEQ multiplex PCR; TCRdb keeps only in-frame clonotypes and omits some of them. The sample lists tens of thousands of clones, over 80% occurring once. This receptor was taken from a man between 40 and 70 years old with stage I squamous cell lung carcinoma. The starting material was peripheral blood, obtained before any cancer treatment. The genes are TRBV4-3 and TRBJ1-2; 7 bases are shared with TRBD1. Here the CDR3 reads CASSQVRTGYGYTF. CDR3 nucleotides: TGCGCCAGCAGCCAAGTCAGGACAGGCTATGGCTACACCTTC.